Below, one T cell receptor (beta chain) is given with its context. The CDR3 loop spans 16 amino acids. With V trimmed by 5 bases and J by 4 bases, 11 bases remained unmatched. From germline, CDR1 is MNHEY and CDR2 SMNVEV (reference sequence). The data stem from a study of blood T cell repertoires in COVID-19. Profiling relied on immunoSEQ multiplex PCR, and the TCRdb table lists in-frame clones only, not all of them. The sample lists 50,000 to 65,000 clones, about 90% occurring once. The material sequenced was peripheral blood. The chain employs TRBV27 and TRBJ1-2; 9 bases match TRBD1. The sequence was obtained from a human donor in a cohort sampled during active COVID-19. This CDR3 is CASSPVPGTGFYGYTF. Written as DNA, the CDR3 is TGTGCCAGCAGTCCAGTCCCCGGGACAGGGTTCTATGGCTACACCTTC.